These T cell receptor beta chains were read from a single sample in a study of blood T cells in healthy people across ages. TCRdb reanalysed the 5' RACE reads using MiXCR and keeps one entry per CDR3 protein. The sample consists of hundreds of thousands of distinct CDR3 sequences, under 25% of them appearing once. The material sequenced was blood. All receptors derive from a man between 65 and 79 years old in good health. The CDR3 runs from the conserved cysteine through the conserved F or W. D genes are given only for firm matches. Some rows have no size entry. The others give once, few or many, or a class for an expanded clone.

TRBD2	TRBV7-7	TRBJ2-2	few	CASSFGSGVNTGELFF	TGTGCTAGCAGCTTCGGTAGCGGGGTGAACACCGGGGAGCTGTTTTTT
TRBD2	TRBV7-8	TRBJ2-5	-	CASSLPGLLETQYF	TGTGCCAGCAGCTTACCGGGACTACTAGAGACCCAGTACTTC
TRBD2	TRBV30	TRBJ2-5	-	CAWSVGLRDQYF	TGTGCCTGGAGTGTGGGACTACGGGACCAGTACTTC
TRBD1	TRBV13	TRBJ2-7	-	CASSIRDRKTYEQYF	TGTGCCAGCAGCATCCGGGACAGGAAGACCTACGAGCAGTACTTC
-	TRBV3-1	TRBJ2-1	-	CASSPLGLSEDEQFF	TGTGCCAGCAGCCCGCTCGGACTAAGCGAAGATGAGCAGTTCTTC
-	TRBV28	TRBJ2-1	-	CASSLQKRNEQFF	TGTGCCAGCAGTTTACAAAAACGGAATGAGCAGTTCTTC
TRBD2	TRBV6-5	TRBJ2-7	-	CASSSVPQAGDREQYF	TGTGCCAGCAGTTCGGTCCCTCAAGCGGGAGATCGGGAGCAGTACTTC
-	TRBV20-1	TRBJ2-1	-	CSAGANRANNEQFF	TGCAGTGCTGGGGCTAACAGGGCCAACAATGAGCAGTTCTTC
-	TRBV2	TRBJ2-2	few	CASSEALWELFF	TGTGCCAGCAGTGAAGCACTTTGGGAGCTGTTTTTT
-	TRBV14	TRBJ1-6	many	CASSQGLVSSYNSPLHF	TGTGCCAGCAGCCAAGGATTAGTAAGCTCCTATAATTCACCCCTCCACTTT
-	TRBV20-1	TRBJ2-7	once	CSARPSGTYDQYF	TGCAGTGCTAGACCCAGCGGAACCTACGATCAGTACTTC
-	TRBV5-1	TRBJ2-1	-	CASRGGRSYNEQFF	TGCGCCAGCAGAGGAGGGAGGTCCTACAATGAGCAGTTCTTC
-	TRBV6-6	TRBJ1-5	many	CASSYGGAGNQPQHF	TGTGCCAGCAGTTACGGGGGGGCCGGCAATCAGCCCCAGCATTTT
-	TRBV7-2	TRBJ2-1	-	CASSLVARPPLEQFF	TGTGCCAGCAGCTTAGTGGCTAGGCCACCGCTTGAGCAGTTCTTC
TRBD1	TRBV6-5	TRBJ2-7	few	CASSYSWTGFSLRYEQYF	TGTGCCAGCAGTTACTCTTGGACAGGGTTTAGCCTTCGCTACGAGCAGTACTTC
TRBD1	TRBV6-1	TRBJ1-3	few	CASSDWTGAGNTIYF	TGTGCCAGCAGTGACTGGACAGGGGCTGGAAACACCATATATTTT
TRBD1	TRBV18	TRBJ2-3	-	CASLAGTGGRTDTQYF	TGTGCCAGCCTAGCCGGGACAGGGGGCAGAACAGATACGCAGTATTTT
TRBD1	TRBV18	TRBJ2-1	few	CASSPPVGTGGPIEQFF	TGTGCCAGCTCACCACCAGTCGGGACAGGGGGCCCAATAGAGCAGTTCTTC
TRBD1	TRBV12-3/TRBV12-4	TRBJ1-1	-	CASSLMAGGTGEAFF	TGTGCCAGCAGTTTAATGGCAGGGGGAACGGGTGAAGCTTTCTTT
TRBD2	TRBV29-1	TRBJ2-3	few	CSVELAGGTDTQYF	TGCAGCGTTGAACTAGCGGGAGGCACAGATACGCAGTATTTT
-	TRBV6-1	TRBJ1-5	-	CASSEKAGLSNQPQHF	TGTGCCAGCAGTGAAAAGGCAGGACTCAGCAATCAGCCCCAGCATTTT
TRBD2	TRBV5-6	TRBJ2-7	-	CASSFGGVDEQYF	TGTGCCAGCAGCTTTGGGGGGGTCGACGAGCAGTACTTC
-	TRBV11-2	TRBJ2-7	few	CASSLDRGPRSLF	TGTGCCAGCAGCTTAGATCGTGGACCGAGATCTCTCTTC
TRBD2	TRBV10-3	TRBJ2-3	-	CAISESLAGATDTQYF	TGTGCCATCAGTGAGTCTCTAGCGGGTGCCACAGATACGCAGTATTTT
TRBD2	TRBV12-3/TRBV12-4	TRBJ2-5	-	CASGETSGYQETQYF	TGTGCCAGCGGTGAGACTAGCGGCTACCAAGAGACCCAGTACTTC
-	TRBV4-1	TRBJ2-5	-	CASSQVEKETQYF	TGCGCCAGCAGCCAAGTGGAGAAAGAGACCCAGTACTTC
TRBD2	TRBV9	TRBJ2-3	once	CASSVTPAGGSDTQYF	TGTGCCAGCAGCGTGACCCCAGCGGGAGGCTCAGATACGCAGTATTTT
-	TRBV28	TRBJ1-2	few	CASSLGGRGGGYGYTF	TGTGCCAGCAGTTTAGGAGGCAGGGGAGGAGGTTATGGCTACACCTTC
TRBD2	TRBV10-3	TRBJ2-7	few	CAISPSAAGGFYEQYF	TGTGCCATCAGCCCGTCCGCTGCGGGAGGGTTCTACGAGCAGTACTTC
-	TRBV3-1	TRBJ2-4	-	CASSPGDGQRRQYF	TGTGCCAGCAGCCCAGGAGATGGGCAGAGGCGTCAGTACTTC
-	TRBV20-1	TRBJ2-7	-	CSARDIGRQTYEQYF	TGCAGTGCTAGAGATATAGGACGCCAGACCTACGAGCAGTACTTC
-	TRBV12-3/TRBV12-4	TRBJ2-2	-	CASRLAVTGELFF	TGTGCCAGCAGGCTAGCAGTCACCGGGGAGCTGTTTTTT
-	TRBV14	TRBJ2-3	many	CASSRYVGSGSTDTQYF	TGTGCCAGCAGCCGATACGTGGGTAGCGGAAGCACAGATACGCAGTATTTT
TRBD2	TRBV5-1	TRBJ2-4	many	CASKGTNENIQYF	TGCGCCAGCAAAGGGACTAATGAAAACATTCAGTACTTC
-	TRBV2	TRBJ1-5	-	CASRRDNQPQHF	TGTGCCAGCAGAAGGGACAATCAGCCCCAGCATTTT
TRBD2	TRBV5-1	TRBJ2-3	-	CASSPRPSGSTDTQYF	TGCGCCAGCAGCCCCCGACCTAGCGGGAGCACAGATACGCAGTATTTT
-	TRBV20-1	TRBJ2-7	-	CSASGNHSYEQYF	TGCAGTGCTAGCGGGAACCACTCCTACGAGCAGTACTTC
TRBD2	TRBV29-1	TRBJ2-5	few	CSGSGTRAETQYF	TGCAGCGGGTCCGGGACTAGGGCCGAGACCCAGTACTTC
TRBD1	TRBV6-6	TRBJ2-7	many	CASSYGQGAYEQYF	TGTGCCAGCAGTTACGGCCAGGGGGCATACGAGCAGTACTTC
-	TRBV20-1	TRBJ1-6	few	CSARESNSPLHF	TGCAGTGCTAGAGAAAGCAATTCACCCCTCCACTTT
-	TRBV20-1	TRBJ2-5	-	CSARREETQYF	TGCAGTGCCCGGAGGGAAGAGACCCAGTACTTC
-	TRBV5-1	TRBJ2-3	many	CASSGDGIGSDTQYF	TGCGCCAGCAGCGGCGATGGGATAGGGTCAGATACGCAGTATTTT
TRBD1	TRBV7-9	TRBJ2-7	-	CASSSTTGSYEQYF	TGTGCCAGCAGCTCCACGACAGGGTCCTACGAGCAGTACTTC
TRBD1	TRBV20-1	TRBJ1-4	many	CSALGQDSNEKLFF	TGCAGTGCCCTGGGACAGGACTCTAATGAAAAACTGTTTTTT
TRBD2	TRBV20-1	TRBJ2-7	-	CRIELADTYEQYF	TGCAGAATTGAACTAGCGGATACCTACGAGCAGTACTTC
TRBD1	TRBV5-1	TRBJ1-2	-	CASSTQPQGEHGYTF	TGCGCCAGCAGCACCCAGCCACAGGGGGAACATGGCTACACCTTC
TRBD2	TRBV6-1	TRBJ2-3	few	CASSVAGVGTDTQYF	TGTGCCAGCAGTGTAGCGGGAGTCGGGACAGATACGCAGTATTTT
-	TRBV29-1	TRBJ2-5	-	CSVGGEAETQYF	TGCAGCGTTGGTGGGGAGGCAGAGACCCAGTACTTC
TRBD2	TRBV7-9	TRBJ2-1	few	CASSLATGGGRFF	TGTGCCAGCAGCTTAGCCACGGGAGGCGGGCGGTTCTTC
-	TRBV18	TRBJ2-7	-	CASSPWAEYEQYF	TGTGCCAGCTCACCTTGGGCAGAATACGAGCAGTACTTC
-	TRBV4-1	TRBJ1-4	-	CASSQVERGKEKLFF	TGCGCCAGCAGCCAAGTAGAAAGGGGGAAGGAAAAACTGTTTTTT
-	TRBV2	TRBJ1-1	few	CASSQELTEAFF	TGTGCCAGCAGTCAAGAGCTCACTGAAGCTTTCTTT
TRBD2	TRBV20-1	TRBJ2-3	few	CSARTSGTFTDTQYF	TGCAGTGCTAGAACTAGCGGGACTTTCACAGATACGCAGTATTTT
-	TRBV7-2	TRBJ1-2	few	CASSLVPDRAYGYTF	TGTGCCAGCAGCTTGGTCCCGGACAGAGCCTATGGCTACACCTTC
TRBD1	TRBV19	TRBJ1-5	few	CGTGQGWLPQHF	TGTGGAACCGGACAGGGGTGGTTGCCCCAGCATTTT
-	TRBV20-1	TRBJ2-3	many	CSAQSSDTQYF	TGCAGTGCCCAATCGTCAGATACGCAGTATTTT
-	TRBV28	TRBJ2-3	-	CASTISLGPKTDTQYF	TGTGCCAGCACCATCAGTTTAGGCCCCAAAACAGATACGCAGTATTTT
-	TRBV5-1	TRBJ1-4	few	CASSPGTTTANEKLFF	TGCGCCAGCAGCCCTGGGACAACAACTGCTAATGAAAAACTGTTTTTT
-	TRBV18	TRBJ2-1	-	CASSPGPSYNEQFF	TGCGCCAGCAGCCCTGGGCCGTCCTACAATGAGCAGTTCTTC
TRBD2	TRBV6-5	TRBJ2-7	few	CASSSTGTSGIYEQYF	TGTGCCAGCAGTTCGACCGGGACTAGCGGGATCTACGAGCAGTACTTC